Listed here are 4 T cell receptor beta chains from one sample, sequenced in a study of shared clonotypes between healthy human individuals (dated by TCRdb to between 2020 and 2021). Library creation used the immunoSEQ multiplex PCR assay. In its TCRdb copy, this immuneACCESS table keeps in-frame sequences only and misses some clones. Where compared with another copy, unresolved V genes explain less than half of these, and the others have no known cause. Counted in this sample were millions of clones; around nine tenths of them appeared once. The leading ten clones occupy over 0.12% of the sample. The specimen was naive CD4+ T cells sorted from blood. The sample's cell subset or site label, in plain terms: CD45RA+ positively selected. The source of these receptors is a man between 18 and 35 years old in good health.

A word on this clone: Other DNA sequences within the sample encode an identical CDR3. V usage is TRBV12-5 and J usage is TRBJ2-1, with D unresolved. The ends were cut back, 5 bases at V and 7 bases at J, with 6 bases in the middle. From germline, CDR1 is LGHNT and CDR2 FRNRAP. The CDR3 has 11 residues. CDR3 coding DNA: TGTGCTAGTGGTCTGGGAAATGAGCAGTTCTTC. Amino acid sequence: CASGLGNEQFF.

This chain connects TRBV7-6 to TRBJ1-4, with unresolved D. CDR3 length: 14 amino acids. Germline-derived CDR1 and CDR2 are SGHVS and FNYEAQ. Trimming took off 5 bases at V and 8 bases at J, with 15 bases between the two ends. In DNA form, the CDR3 reads TGTGCCAGCAGCGCCGCCGCAACGGGGGAAAAACTGTTTTTT. The encoded protein is CASSAAATGEKLFF.

The chain couples TRBV28 to TRBJ1-5; a weak D match, TRBD1 (5 bases). Germline V gene sequence: CDR1 MDHEN, CDR2 SYDVKM. This CDR3 has 17 amino acids. V lost 2 bases and J 3 bases, leaving 17 bases between the germline ends. The CDR3 DNA is TGTGCCAGCAGTTTAGGAGGCAGGGCCACTTCCAATCAGCCCCAGCATTTT. Amino acid sequence: CASSLGGRATSNQPQHF.

This clone was seen just once. This sequence joins TRBV28 and TRBJ2-4; 9 nucleotides align to TRBD2. With V trimmed by 1 base and J by 13 bases, 14 bases remained unmatched. CDR3 length: 16 residues. Germline V CDR1 and CDR2: MDHEN, SYDVKM. DNA for the CDR3: TGTGCCAGCAGTTTATTCGGAGGACTAGCGAAAGGAGTCCAGTACTTC. It specifies CASSLFGGLAKGVQYF.